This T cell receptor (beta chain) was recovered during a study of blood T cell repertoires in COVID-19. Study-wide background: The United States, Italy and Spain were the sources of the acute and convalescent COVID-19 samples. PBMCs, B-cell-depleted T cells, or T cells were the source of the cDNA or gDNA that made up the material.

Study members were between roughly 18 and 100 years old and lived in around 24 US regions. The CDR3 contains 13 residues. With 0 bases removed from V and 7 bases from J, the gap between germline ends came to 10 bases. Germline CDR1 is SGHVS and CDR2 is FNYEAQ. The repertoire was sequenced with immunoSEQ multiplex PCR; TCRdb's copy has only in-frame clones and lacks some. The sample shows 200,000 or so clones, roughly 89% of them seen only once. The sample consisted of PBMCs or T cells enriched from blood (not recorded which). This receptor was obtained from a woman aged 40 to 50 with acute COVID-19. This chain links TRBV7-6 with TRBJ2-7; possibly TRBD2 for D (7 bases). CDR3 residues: CASSLAAGAEQYF. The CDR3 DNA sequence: TGTGCCAGCAGCTTAGCGGCGGGGGCTGAGCAGTACTTC.